This T cell receptor beta chain was found in a study of cytomegalovirus exposure and HLA in healthy donors. With 60 Vbeta and 13 Jbeta primers, the PCR was carried out. Assay: immunoSEQ multiplex PCR; the TCRdb copy retains only in-frame clones and omits some. Among 100,000 or so clones listed, around 82% were seen once. CDR1 and CDR2 (germline): SGHRS, YFSETQ. CDR3 length equals 16 residues. V was pared by 2 bases and J by 4 bases, with 9 bases of the junction left unmatched. The source is a man between 18 and 29 years old in good health and CMV-seronegative. The rearrangement links TRBV5-1 to TRBJ2-1, with 7 bases that match TRBD1. Sequences were obtained from PBMCs. The CDR3 nucleotides read TGCGCCAGCAGCTTAGGGCCGGGACAGAGTTACAATGAGCAGTTCTTC. Translation: CASSLGPGQSYNEQFF.